The entry below gives a single T cell receptor beta chain sequence along with its context. Its antigen is currently unknown. The CDR3 consists of 15 residues. Germline loops: CDR1 MDHEN, CDR2 SYDVKM. The V and J ends lost 5 bases and 6 bases, in that order; junction bases with no gene match: 10. This entry is derived from a study of molecular identifiers for immune sequencing clone quantification. Study outcomes and limitations: Highly expanded clone sizes could be underestimated by identical TCR molecules that share a barcode.

MiXCR was run by TCRdb on the PCR reads, yielding one entry per CDR3 protein. The sample lists over 90,000 distinct CDR3 sequences; 35% were seen once. The TCR comes from a human donor in good health. Some libraries in this study had Jurkat cell RNA spiked in. The V call is TRBV28, the J call TRBJ2-7; 10 bases fit TRBD2. Material: naive CD8+ T cells from blood, with Jurkat cell RNA spiked in. The sample's subset: FACS-sorted CD8+CD4-CCR7+CD45RA+ naive T cells. The CDR3 nucleotides are TGTGCCAGCAGTCAGATTACTCAGCGGGAGGGCGAGCAGTACTTC. Its protein product is CASSQITQREGEQYF.